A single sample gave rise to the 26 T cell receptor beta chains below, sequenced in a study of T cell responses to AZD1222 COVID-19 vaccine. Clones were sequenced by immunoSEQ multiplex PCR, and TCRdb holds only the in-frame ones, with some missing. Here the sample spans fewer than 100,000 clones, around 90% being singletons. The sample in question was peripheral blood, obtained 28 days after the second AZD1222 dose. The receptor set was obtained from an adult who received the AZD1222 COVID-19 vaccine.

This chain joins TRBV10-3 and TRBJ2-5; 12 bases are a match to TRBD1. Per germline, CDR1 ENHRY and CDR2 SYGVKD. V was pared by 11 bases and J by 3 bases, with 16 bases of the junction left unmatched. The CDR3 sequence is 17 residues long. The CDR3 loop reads CASTKGGGQGAKETQYF. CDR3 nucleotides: TGTGCCTCCACCAAGGGGGGGGGACAGGGGGCAAAAGAGACCCAGTACTTC.

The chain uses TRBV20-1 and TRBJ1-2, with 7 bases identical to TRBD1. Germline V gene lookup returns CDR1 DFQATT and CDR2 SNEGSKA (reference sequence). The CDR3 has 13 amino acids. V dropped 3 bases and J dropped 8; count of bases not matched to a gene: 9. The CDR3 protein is CSASWQGVGGYTF. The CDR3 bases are TGCAGTGCTAGTTGGCAGGGGGTAGGAGGCTACACCTTC.

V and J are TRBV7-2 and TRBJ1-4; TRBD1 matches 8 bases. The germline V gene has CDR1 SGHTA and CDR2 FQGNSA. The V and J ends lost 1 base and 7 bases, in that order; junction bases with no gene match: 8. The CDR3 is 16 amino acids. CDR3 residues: CASSLVGTQGGEKLFF. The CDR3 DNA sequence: TGTGCCAGCAGCTTAGTTGGGACACAGGGGGGTGAAAAACTGTTTTTT. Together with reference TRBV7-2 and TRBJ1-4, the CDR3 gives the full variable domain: GAGVSQSPSNKVTEKGKDVELRCDPISGHTALYWYRQSLGQGLEFLIYFQGNSAPDKSGLPSDRFSAERTGGSVSTLTIQRTQQEDSAVYLCASSLVGTQGGEKLFFGSGTQLSVL.

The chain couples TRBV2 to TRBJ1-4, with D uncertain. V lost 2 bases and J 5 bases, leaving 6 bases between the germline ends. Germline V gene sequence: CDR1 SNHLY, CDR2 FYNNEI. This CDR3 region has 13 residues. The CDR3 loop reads CASSESGNEKLFF. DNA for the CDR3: TGTGCCAGCAGTGAATCAGGAAATGAAAAACTGTTTTTT.

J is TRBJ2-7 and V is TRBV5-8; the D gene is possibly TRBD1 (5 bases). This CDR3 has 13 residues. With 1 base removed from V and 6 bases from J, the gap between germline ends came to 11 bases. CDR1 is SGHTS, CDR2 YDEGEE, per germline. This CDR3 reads CASSLIGVREQYF. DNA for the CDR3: TGTGCCAGCAGCTTGATAGGGGTCCGCGAGCAGTACTTC.

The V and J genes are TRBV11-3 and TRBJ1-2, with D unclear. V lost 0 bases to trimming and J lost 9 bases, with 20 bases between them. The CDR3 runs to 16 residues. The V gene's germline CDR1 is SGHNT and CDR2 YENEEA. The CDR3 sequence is CASSLDQKGDPDRYTF. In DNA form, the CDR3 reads TGTGCCAGCAGCTTAGATCAGAAGGGAGACCCCGATCGCTACACCTTC.

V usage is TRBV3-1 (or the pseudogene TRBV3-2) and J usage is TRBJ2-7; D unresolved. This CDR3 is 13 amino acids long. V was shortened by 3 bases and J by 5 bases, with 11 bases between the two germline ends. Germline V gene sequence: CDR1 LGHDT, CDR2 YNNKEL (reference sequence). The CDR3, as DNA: TGTGCCAGCAGCCACCGGAAGCTAAACGAGCAGTACTTC. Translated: CASSHRKLNEQYF.

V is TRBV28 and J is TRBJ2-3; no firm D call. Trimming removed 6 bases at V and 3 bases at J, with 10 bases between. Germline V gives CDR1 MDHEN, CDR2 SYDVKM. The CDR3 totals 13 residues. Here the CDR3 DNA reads TGTGCCAGCAGGGGCATGGGGACAGATACGCAGTATTTT. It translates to CASRGMGTDTQYF.

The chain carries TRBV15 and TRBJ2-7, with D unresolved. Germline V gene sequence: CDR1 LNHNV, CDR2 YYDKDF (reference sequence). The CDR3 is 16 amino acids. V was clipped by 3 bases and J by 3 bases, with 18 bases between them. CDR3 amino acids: CATSRETTRAYYEQYF. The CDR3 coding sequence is TGTGCCACCAGCAGGGAAACAACCAGAGCCTACTACGAGCAGTACTTC.

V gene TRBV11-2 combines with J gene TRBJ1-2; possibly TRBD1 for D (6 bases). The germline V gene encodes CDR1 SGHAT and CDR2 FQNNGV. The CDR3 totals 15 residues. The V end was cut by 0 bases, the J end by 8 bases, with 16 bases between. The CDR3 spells CASSLDPGAVNGYTF. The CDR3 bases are TGTGCCAGCAGCTTAGACCCGGGGGCGGTAAACGGCTACACCTTC. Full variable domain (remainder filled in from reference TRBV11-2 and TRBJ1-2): EAGVAQSPRYKIIEKRQSVAFWCNPISGHATLYWYQQILGQGPKLLIQFQNNGVVDDSQLPKDRFSAERLKGVDSTLKIQPAKLEDSAVYLCASSLDPGAVNGYTFGSGTRLTVV.

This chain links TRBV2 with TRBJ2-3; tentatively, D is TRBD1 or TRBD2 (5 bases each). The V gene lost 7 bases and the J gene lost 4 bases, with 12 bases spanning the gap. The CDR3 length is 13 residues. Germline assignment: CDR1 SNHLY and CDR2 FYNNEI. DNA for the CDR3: TGTGCCAGCACCGAGGGGACCCCAGATACGCAGTATTTT. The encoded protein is CASTEGTPDTQYF.

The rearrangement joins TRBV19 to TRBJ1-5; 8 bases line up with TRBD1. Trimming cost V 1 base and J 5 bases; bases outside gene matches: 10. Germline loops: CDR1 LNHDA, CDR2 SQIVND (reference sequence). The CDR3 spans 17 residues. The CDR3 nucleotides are TGTGCCAGTAGTATAGTAGGGCGGGACAGGCTTCATCAGCCCCAGCATTTT. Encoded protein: CASSIVGRDRLHQPQHF.

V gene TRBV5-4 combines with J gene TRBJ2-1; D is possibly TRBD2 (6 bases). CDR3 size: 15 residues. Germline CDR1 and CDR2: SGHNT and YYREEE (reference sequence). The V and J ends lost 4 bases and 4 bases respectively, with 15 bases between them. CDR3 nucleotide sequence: TGTGCCAGCAGCCACCGACTAGGGGCTTACAATGAGCAGTTCTTC. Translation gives CASSHRLGAYNEQFF.

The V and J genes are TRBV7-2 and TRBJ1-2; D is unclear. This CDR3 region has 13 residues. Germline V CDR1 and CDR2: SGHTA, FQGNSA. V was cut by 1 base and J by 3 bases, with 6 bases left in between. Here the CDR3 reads CASSLGSHYGYTF. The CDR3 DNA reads TGTGCCAGCAGCTTAGGCAGCCACTATGGCTACACCTTC.

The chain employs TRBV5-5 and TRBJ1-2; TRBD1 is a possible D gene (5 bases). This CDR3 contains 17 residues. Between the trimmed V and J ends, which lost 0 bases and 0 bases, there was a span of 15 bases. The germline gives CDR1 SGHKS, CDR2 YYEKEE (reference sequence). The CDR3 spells CASSLGFSGTSNYGYTF. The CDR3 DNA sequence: TGTGCCAGCAGCTTGGGTTTTTCAGGGACCTCTAACTATGGCTACACCTTC.

The CDR3 is CASSFSTVRMNTEAFF. The DNA of the CDR3 is TGTGCCAGCAGCTTTAGCACGGTCCGGATGAACACTGAAGCTTTCTTT. V is TRBV7-8 and J is TRBJ1-1; D ambiguous. Trimming removed 3 bases from V and 0 bases from J, with 14 bases in between. Germline CDR1 is SGHVS and CDR2 is FQNEAQ. CDR3 length: 16 residues.

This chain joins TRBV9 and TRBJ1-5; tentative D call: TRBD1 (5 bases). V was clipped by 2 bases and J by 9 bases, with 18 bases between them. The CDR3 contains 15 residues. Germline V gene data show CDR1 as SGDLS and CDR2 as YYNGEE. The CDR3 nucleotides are TGTGCCAGCAGCGTCGGGGCGGAGGTGGTGATGCCCCAGCATTTT. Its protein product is CASSVGAEVVMPQHF.

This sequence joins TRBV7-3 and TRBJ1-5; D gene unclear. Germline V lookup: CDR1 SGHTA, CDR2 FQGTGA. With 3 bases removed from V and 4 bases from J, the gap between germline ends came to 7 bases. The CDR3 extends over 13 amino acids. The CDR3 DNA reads TGTGCCAGCAGCTTCGGGGTGAATCAGCCCCAGCATTTT. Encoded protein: CASSFGVNQPQHF.

CDR3 sequence: CASSPDERLAGVTEGTDTQYF. DNA for the CDR3: TGTGCCAGCAGCCCGGACGAAAGACTAGCGGGGGTTACGGAGGGCACAGATACGCAGTATTTT. The chain couples TRBV13 to TRBJ2-3, with TRBD2 matching over 12 bases. The CDR3 is 21 residues long. V trimming: 5 bases; J trimming: 1 base; junction bases outside the gene matches: 19. Looked up from germline, CDR1 is PRHDT and CDR2 is FYEKMQ (reference sequence).

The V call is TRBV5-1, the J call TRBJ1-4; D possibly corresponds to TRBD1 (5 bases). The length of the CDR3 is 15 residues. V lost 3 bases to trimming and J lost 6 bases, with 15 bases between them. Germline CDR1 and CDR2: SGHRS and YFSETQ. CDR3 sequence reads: CASSYGEGRDEKLFF. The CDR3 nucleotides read TGCGCCAGCAGCTATGGTGAGGGGAGGGATGAAAAACTGTTTTTT.

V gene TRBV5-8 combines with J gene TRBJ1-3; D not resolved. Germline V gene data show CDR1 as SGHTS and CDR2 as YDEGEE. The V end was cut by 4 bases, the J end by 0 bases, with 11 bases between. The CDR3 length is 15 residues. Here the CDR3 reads CASSRPISSGNTIYF. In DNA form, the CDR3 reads TGTGCCAGCAGCCGACCCATAAGCTCTGGAAACACCATATATTTT.

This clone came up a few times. CDR3 nucleotide sequence: TGTGCCAGCAGCGCCGTCCGGGTCTCACCTAGCACAGATACGCAGTATTTT. As protein: CASSAVRVSPSTDTQYF. The chain recombines TRBV7-2 with TRBJ2-3; D not certain. The CDR3 covers 17 residues. Trimming stripped 5 bases from V and 0 bases from J, with 18 bases between. CDR1 is SGHTA and CDR2 is FQGNSA in the germline V gene.

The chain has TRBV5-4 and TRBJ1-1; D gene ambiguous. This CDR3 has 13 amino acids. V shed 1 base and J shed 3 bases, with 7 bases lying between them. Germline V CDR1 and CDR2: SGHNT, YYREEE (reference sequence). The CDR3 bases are TGTGCCAGCAGCTTGTTCGGAGACACTGAAGCTTTCTTT. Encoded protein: CASSLFGDTEAFF.

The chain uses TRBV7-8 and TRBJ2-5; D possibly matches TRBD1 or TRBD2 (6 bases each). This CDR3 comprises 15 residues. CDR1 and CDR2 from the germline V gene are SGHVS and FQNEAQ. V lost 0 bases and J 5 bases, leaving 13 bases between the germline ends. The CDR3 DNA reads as TGTGCCAGCAGCTTAGCCCCGGGGGCGAGGGAGACCCAGTACTTC. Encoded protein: CASSLAPGARETQYF.

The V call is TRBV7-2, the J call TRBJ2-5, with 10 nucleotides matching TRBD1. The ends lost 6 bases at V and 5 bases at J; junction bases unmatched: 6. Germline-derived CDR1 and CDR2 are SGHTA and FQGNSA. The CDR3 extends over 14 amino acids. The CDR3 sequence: CASSPDRGRETQYF. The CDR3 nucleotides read TGTGCCAGCAGTCCAGACAGGGGGCGGGAGACCCAGTACTTC.

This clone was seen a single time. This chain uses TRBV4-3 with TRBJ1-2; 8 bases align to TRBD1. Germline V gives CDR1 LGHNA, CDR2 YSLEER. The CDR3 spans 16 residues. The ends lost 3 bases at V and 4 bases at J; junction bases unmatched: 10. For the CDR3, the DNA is TGCGCCAGCAGCCAGACCCGGACAGGGTCATTCTATGGCTACACCTTC. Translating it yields CASSQTRTGSFYGYTF.